The present entry profiles one TCR beta chain with its context. No cognate antigen has been identified for it. No base qualities exist here, and no much larger clone lies one base off it. The data derive from a study of blood T cell repertoires in COVID-19 (dated by TCRdb to the early 2020s). For the study in its entirety: Samples covering the acute and convalescent phases of COVID-19 were provided by collaborators in the United States, Italy and Spain. The material from the prospective study consisted of cDNA or gDNA derived from T cells, B-cell-depleted T cells, or PBMCs. The dataset comprised deeply sampled blood TCRbeta repertoires from subjects exposed to, actively infected with, or recovered from COVID-19. A freely available public database, intended as a resource for researchers studying the immune response to SARS-CoV-2, is where the repertoires were released. The samples were drawn from two sources: the first 160 participants of the ongoing ImmuneRACE study, and over 950 subjects contributed by 6 global collaborators. The sample metadata nearly always contained a de-identified subject ID, COVID-19 status, age in years and sex. Where HLA class I and class II types were available, the types were taken from metadata supplied by the sample provider, not from assay-based typing. What the work shows at the level of the full study, not this receptor alone: How much clinical and demographic metadata was included differed by source and by participant, and the metadata was provided uncurated.

Participants in the prospective study were aged 18 to 89 years, lived in about two dozen United States geographic areas, and enrolled through a virtual design. Cohort assignment in the prospective study relied on participant-reported clinical history from a screening survey and a study questionnaire. ImmuneRACE Cohort 3 recovered participants were defined by two consecutive negative NP/OP PCR tests, healthcare professional clearance, or symptom resolution. Each participant in the prospective study had whole blood, serum and a nasopharyngeal or oropharyngeal swab collected by mobile phlebotomists. Over a 2-month period, participants in the prospective study had the option of providing additional blood draws and questionnaires. Before DNA extraction, prospective study blood samples were shipped either frozen or at room temperature. From the cysteine through the phenylalanine, the CDR3 covers 13 amino acids. The read is trimmed to its CDR3 DNA, 39 bases read in frame from base 1. Reading the germline V gene (reference sequence) gives CDR1 SEHNR and CDR2 FQNEAQ. Trimming removed 5 bases from V and 5 bases from J, leaving 13 bases between the germline ends.

TCRbeta CDR3 regions were amplified from genomic DNA using the immunoSEQ Assay, a bias-controlled multiplex PCR. In the paper's pipeline: Within the assay, amplification of reference gene primers was used to estimate how many nucleated cells each sample contained. To quantify the absolute abundance of each unique TCRbeta CDR3 rearrangement, sequence reads were collapsed and filtered. For each sample, productive Simpson clonality was calculated as the square root of Simpson's diversity index across productive rearrangements. Held by TCRdb, this immuneACCESS table contains in-frame sequences only and omits some clones. Under half of the omission traces to an unresolved V gene where checked; the cause of the rest is unknown. V and J calls and clone size are as listed in that table; D and trimming were resolved from the DNA. The sample contains 120,000 to 150,000 clones, 70% to 90% of them found a single time. The ten largest clonotypes hold around 6.2% of the sample.

Rearrangement joined TRBV7-9 to TRBJ2-7; the D gene is perhaps TRBD2, on 7 matching bases. This TCR came from a woman aged 40 to 49 who had recovered from COVID-19. Sequenced: PBMCs or T cells enriched from blood (not recorded which). The DNA sequence is as follows: TGTGCCAGCAGCCCTGGGGGGGGCAACGAGCAGTACTTC. Its amino acids are CASSPGGGNEQYF.